Given below is one T cell receptor (beta chain) in context. Antigen unknown. This record belongs to a study of T cell responses to AZD1222 COVID-19 vaccine. The table came from immunoSEQ multiplex PCR; TCRdb's copy has only in-frame clones and leaves some out. The sample records under 150,000 clones, around 89% being singletons. Germline V gene sequence: CDR1 SGHTS, CDR2 YDEGEE. The CDR3 runs 14 residues. V was shortened by 4 bases and J by 2 bases, with 12 bases between the two germline ends. General study results and limits: AZD1222 recipients seropositive at baseline numbered only six or seven. Spike-specific TCR depth and breadth grew after two AZD1222 doses. Vaccine-associated CD4 TCRs spanned spike, dominant at 160-218 and 743-854.

The sequence was obtained from an adult in good health. The rearrangement links TRBV5-8 to TRBJ2-5, with D hard to call. Sequences were derived from peripheral blood, sampled on day 0 of AZD1222 vaccination. The DNA of the CDR3 is TGTGCCAGCAGCCCCGGGTCGACTCAAGAGACCCAGTACTTC. Translation: CASSPGSTQETQYF.